This TCR beta chain came from a study of OX40 agonist ivuxolimab in advanced cancers. Study as a whole: Hepatocellular carcinoma, melanoma, renal cell or head and neck cancer was diagnosed in the dose-escalation patients. Study-level findings and limits: Expansion of clones was among the lowest in partial responders at 0.1-3.0 mg/kg. Expanded clones were, on average, more numerous in CD8+ T cells than in CD4+.

CDR1 SGHNT and CDR2 YENEEA come from the germline V gene. The V gene lost 0 bases and the J gene lost 4 bases, with 22 bases spanning the gap. The CDR3 contains 18 residues. Note on this clone: The antigen remains unidentified.

This table comes from immunoSEQ multiplex PCR, and its TCRdb copy is limited to in-frame clones, with some not included. The repertoire has 80,000 or so clones, 90% of them found once; the top ten carry 1.5% to 2%. The genes are TRBV11-3 and TRBJ2-7; D is unresolved. This TCR was sampled from an adult with an advanced solid tumor such as melanoma, head and neck, liver or kidney cancer. Sequencing was performed on CD4+ or CD8+ T cells sorted from blood, taken in a trial of the OX40 agonist ivuxolimab. The CDR3 nucleotides are TGTGCCAGCAGCTTAGAGTTGGGTGCGAGTTTAATAACTTACGAGCAGTACTTC. Protein product: CASSLELGASLITYEQYF.